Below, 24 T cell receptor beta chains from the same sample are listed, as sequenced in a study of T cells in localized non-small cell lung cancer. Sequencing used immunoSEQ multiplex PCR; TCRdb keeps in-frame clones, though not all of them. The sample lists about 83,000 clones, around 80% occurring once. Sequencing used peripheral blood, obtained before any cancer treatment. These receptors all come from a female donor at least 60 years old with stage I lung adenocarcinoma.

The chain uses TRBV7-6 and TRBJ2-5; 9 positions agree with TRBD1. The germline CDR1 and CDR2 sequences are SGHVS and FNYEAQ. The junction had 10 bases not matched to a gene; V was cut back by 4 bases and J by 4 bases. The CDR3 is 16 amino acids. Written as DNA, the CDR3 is TGTGCCAGCAGCTACTTACTACGGACAGGGGTAGAGACCCAGTACTTC. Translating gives CASSYLLRTGVETQYF.

CDR3 bases: TGTGCCAGCAAAGACACTCTCTATAATTCACCCCTCCACTTT. This codes for CASKDTLYNSPLHF. The chain links TRBV6-5 to TRBJ1-6; D is unclear. This CDR3 contains 14 residues. Germline V gene data show CDR1 as MNHEY and CDR2 as SVGAGI. V dropped 7 bases and J dropped 3 bases, with 10 bases sitting between them.

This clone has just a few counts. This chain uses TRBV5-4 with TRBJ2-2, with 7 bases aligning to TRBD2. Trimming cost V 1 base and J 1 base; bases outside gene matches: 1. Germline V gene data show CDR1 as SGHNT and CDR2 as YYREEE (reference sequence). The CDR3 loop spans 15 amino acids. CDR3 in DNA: TGTGCCAGCAGCTTGTTAGCGGGGAACACCGGGGAGCTGTTTTTT. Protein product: CASSLLAGNTGELFF.

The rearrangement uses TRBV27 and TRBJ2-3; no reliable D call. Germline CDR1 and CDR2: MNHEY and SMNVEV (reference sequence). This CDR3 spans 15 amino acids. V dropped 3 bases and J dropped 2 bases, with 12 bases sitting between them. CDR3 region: CASSLVALNTDTQYF. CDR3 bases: TGTGCCAGCAGTTTGGTGGCTCTGAACACAGATACGCAGTATTTT.

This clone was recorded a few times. This CDR3 reads CASSRDGNTEAFF. CDR3 bases: TGTGCCAGCTCACGGGACGGGAACACTGAAGCTTTCTTT. The chain employs TRBV18 and TRBJ1-1; possibly TRBD1 for D (5 bases). Looked up from germline, CDR1 is KGHSH and CDR2 is LQKENI. There are 13 residues in the CDR3. The V end lost 4 bases, the J end lost 1 base, and 7 bases lay between the germline ends.

The CDR3 here is CASSEAQGQLVYEQYF. The CDR3 DNA reads TGTGCCAGCAGTGAAGCCCAGGGACAGCTAGTCTACGAGCAGTACTTC. The genes are TRBV6-1 and TRBJ2-7, with 7 bases aligning to TRBD1. The V and J ends lost 0 bases and 3 bases, in that order; junction bases with no gene match: 8. CDR1 MNHNS and CDR2 SASEGT come from the germline V gene. The CDR3 length is 16 residues.

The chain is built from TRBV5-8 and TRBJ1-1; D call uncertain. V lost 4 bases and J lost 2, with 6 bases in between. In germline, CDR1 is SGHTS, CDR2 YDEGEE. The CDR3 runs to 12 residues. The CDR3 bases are TGTGCCAGCAGCATCCATAACACTGAAGCTTTCTTT. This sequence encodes CASSIHNTEAFF.

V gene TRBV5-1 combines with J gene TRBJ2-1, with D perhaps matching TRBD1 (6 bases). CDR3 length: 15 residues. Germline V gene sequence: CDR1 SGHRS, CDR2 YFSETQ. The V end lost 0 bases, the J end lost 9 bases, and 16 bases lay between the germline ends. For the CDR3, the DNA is TGCGCCAGCAGCTTGGCCTTAGGGGGAAGGAGTGAGCAGTTCTTC. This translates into CASSLALGGRSEQFF.

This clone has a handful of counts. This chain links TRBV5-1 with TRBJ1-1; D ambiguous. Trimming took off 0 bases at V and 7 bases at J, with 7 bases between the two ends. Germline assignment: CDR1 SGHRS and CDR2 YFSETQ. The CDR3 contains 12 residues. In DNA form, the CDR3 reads TGCGCCAGCAGCTTGGGGACCCATGAAGCTTTCTTT. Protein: CASSLGTHEAFF.

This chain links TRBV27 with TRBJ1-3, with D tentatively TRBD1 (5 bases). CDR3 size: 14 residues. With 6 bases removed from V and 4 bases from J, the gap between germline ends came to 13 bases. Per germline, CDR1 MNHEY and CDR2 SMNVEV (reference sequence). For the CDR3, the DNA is TGTGCCAGCAGCCCTGGGGGTTCAGGAAACACCATATATTTT. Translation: CASSPGGSGNTIYF.

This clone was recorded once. The CDR3 sequence is CASSQGPSRRGQVYGYTF. In DNA form, the CDR3 reads TGTGCCAGCAGCCAAGGGCCTTCTCGTCGCGGACAGGTCTATGGCTACACCTTC. The chain employs TRBV4-2 and TRBJ1-2, with TRBD1 matching 7 bases. Looked up from germline, CDR1 is LGHNA and CDR2 is YNFKEQ. The ends lost 1 base at V and 4 bases at J; junction bases unmatched: 15. The CDR3 has 18 residues.

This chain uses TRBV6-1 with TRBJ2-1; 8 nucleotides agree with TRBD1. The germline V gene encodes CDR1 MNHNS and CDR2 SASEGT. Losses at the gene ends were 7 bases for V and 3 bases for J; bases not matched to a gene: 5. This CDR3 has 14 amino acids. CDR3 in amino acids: CASKNRGSYNEQFF. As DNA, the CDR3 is TGTGCCAGCAAGAACAGGGGGAGCTACAATGAGCAGTTCTTC.

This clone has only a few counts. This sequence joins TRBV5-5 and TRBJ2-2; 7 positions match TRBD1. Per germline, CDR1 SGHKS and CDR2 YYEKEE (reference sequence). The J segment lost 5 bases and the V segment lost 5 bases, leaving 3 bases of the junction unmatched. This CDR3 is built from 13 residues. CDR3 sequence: CASRQGWTGELFF. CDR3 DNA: TGTGCCAGCAGACAGGGGTGGACCGGGGAGCTGTTTTTT. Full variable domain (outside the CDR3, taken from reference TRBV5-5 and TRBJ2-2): DAGVTQSPTHLIKTRGQQVTLRCSPISGHKSVSWYQQVLGQGPQFIFQYYEKEERGRGNFPDRFSARQFPNYSSELNVNALLLGDSALYLCASRQGWTGELFFGEGSRLTVL.

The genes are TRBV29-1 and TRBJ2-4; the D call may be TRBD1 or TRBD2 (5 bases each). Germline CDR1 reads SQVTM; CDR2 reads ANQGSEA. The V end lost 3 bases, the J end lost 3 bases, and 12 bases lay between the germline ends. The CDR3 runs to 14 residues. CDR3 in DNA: TGCAGCGTTGACCCTGGGACCAACAAAAACATTCAGTACTTC. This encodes CSVDPGTNKNIQYF.

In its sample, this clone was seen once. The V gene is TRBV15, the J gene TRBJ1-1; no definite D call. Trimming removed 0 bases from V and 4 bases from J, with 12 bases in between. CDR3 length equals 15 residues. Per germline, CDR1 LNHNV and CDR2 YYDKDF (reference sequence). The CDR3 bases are TGTGCCACCAGCAGAGATCAATGGGTGAGCACTGAAGCTTTCTTT. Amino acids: CATSRDQWVSTEAFF.

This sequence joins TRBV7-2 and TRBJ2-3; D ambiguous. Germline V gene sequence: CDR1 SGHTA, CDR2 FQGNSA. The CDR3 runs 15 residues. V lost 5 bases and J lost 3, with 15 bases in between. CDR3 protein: CASSREVGWTDTQYF. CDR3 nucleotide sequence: TGTGCCAGCAGCAGAGAGGTTGGTTGGACAGATACGCAGTATTTT.

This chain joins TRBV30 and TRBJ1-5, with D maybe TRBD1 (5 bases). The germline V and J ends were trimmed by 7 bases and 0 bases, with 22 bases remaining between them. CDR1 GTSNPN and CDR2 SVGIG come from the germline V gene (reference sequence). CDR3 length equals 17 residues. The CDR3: CAYTRGEGIISNQPQHF. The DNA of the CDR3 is TGTGCCTACACAAGGGGCGAGGGGATTATTAGCAATCAGCCCCAGCATTTT.

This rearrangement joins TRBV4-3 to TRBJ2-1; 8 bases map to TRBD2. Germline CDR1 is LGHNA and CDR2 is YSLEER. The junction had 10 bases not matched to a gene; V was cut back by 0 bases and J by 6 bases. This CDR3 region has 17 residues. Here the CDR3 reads CASSQDVSGRLVNEQFF. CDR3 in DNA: TGCGCCAGCAGCCAAGATGTAAGCGGGAGACTGGTCAATGAGCAGTTCTTC.

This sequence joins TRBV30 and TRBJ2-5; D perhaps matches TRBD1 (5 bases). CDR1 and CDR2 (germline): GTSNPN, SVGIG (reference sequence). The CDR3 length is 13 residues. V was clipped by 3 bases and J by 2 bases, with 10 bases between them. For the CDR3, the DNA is TGTGCCTGGAGCGGAGACAGACAAGAGACCCAGTACTTC. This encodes CAWSGDRQETQYF.

The chain's CDR3 is CASSLPPSTAFF. Written as DNA, the CDR3 is TGTGCCAGCAGTTTACCCCCCTCTACCGCTTTCTTT. V and J are TRBV28 and TRBJ1-1; D uncertain. The CDR3 has 12 residues. Deletions cut 2 bases from V and 11 bases from J, with 12 bases between. CDR1 MDHEN and CDR2 SYDVKM come from the germline V gene.

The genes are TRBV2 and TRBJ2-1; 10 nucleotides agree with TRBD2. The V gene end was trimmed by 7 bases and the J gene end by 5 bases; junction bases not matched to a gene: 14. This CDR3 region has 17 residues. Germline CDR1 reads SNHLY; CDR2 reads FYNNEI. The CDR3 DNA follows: TGTGCCAGCAAAGGGCAAAGCGGGAGGGCCGGGGACAATGAGCAGTTCTTC. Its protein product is CASKGQSGRAGDNEQFF. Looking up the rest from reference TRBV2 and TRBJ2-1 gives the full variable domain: EPEVTQTPSHQVTQMGQEVILRCVPISNHLYFYWYRQILGQKVEFLVSFYNNEISEKSEIFDDQFSVERPDGSNFTLKIRSTKLEDSAMYFCASKGQSGRAGDNEQFFGPGTRLTVL.

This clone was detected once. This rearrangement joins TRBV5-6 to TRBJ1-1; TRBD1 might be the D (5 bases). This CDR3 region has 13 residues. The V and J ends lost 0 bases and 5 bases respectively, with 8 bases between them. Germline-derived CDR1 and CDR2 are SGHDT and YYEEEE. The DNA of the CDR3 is TGTGCCAGCAGCTTGGGGGACGGAACTGAAGCTTTCTTT. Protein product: CASSLGDGTEAFF.

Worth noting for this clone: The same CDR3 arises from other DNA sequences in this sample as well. The CDR3 bases are TGTGCCATCAGTGAACGGGGAACCAACACCGGGGAGCTGTTTTTT. Residues: CAISERGTNTGELFF. The chain employs TRBV10-3 and TRBJ2-2, with a possible D match to TRBD2 (5 bases). V lost 3 bases and J 2 bases, leaving 10 bases between the germline ends. This CDR3 spans 15 amino acids. Germline CDR1 and CDR2: ENHRY and SYGVKD.

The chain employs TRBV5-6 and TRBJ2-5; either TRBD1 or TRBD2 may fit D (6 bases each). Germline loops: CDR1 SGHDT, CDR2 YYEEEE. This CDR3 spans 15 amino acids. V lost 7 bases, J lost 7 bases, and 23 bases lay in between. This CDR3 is CASDLVRGQRGTQYF. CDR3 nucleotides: TGTGCCAGCGACCTTGTCCGGGGGCAAAGGGGGACCCAGTACTTC.